What follows are 28 T cell receptor beta chains derived from one specimen sequenced in a study of beta chain features in type 1 diabetes. Study-wide points: Shortening that was moderate but significant affected the TCRB CDR3s of Type 1 diabetes patients in all four CD4+ subsets.

These receptors are not linked to any known antigen. Expressed TCRB transcripts were sequenced after all isolated RNA was converted to cDNA. Repertoires were generated with immunoSEQ multiplex PCR, while TCRdb's copy carries only in-frame clones and drops some. The sample holds approximately 600,000 clones, over 10% seen once. Sequencing was done on a sample of naive CD4+ T cells from blood. The receptors derive from a man younger than 40 with type 1 diabetes.

The V and J genes are TRBV10-3 and TRBJ2-5; perhaps TRBD2 as D (6 bases). V lost 10 bases to trimming and J lost 2 bases, with 11 bases between them. The V gene's germline CDR1 is ENHRY and CDR2 SYGVKD. This CDR3 region has 12 residues. The CDR3 DNA reads TGTGCCACCGGGACTGATCAAGAGACCCAGTACTTC. Protein sequence: CATGTDQETQYF.

This clone appeared a few times. The chain carries TRBV4-1 and TRBJ1-3; possible D gene TRBD1, 5 bases. The CDR3 length is 17 residues. CDR1 is MGHRA, CDR2 YSYEKL, per germline. V lost 4 bases to trimming and J lost 2 bases, with 18 bases between them. CDR3 protein: CASSPTSTRGAGNTIYF. The CDR3 bases are TGCGCCAGCAGCCCAACCTCCACAAGGGGCGCTGGAAACACCATATATTTT.

This clone was recorded a few times. The V and J genes are TRBV5-1 and TRBJ1-1; D gene uncertain. Per germline, CDR1 SGHRS and CDR2 YFSETQ. This CDR3 is 13 amino acids long. V gave up 4 bases and J gave up 4 bases, with 11 bases separating them. The CDR3 loop is CASSRPPATEAFF. In DNA, the CDR3 is TGCGCCAGCAGCCGCCCTCCCGCCACTGAAGCTTTCTTT.

This clone was seen more than once but under ten times. The chain is built from TRBV7-9 and TRBJ1-5; TRBD1 matches at 7 bases. Looked up from germline, CDR1 is SEHNR and CDR2 is FQNEAQ (reference sequence). This CDR3 contains 13 residues. V shed 3 bases and J 11 bases; nucleotides not matched to a gene: 7. The CDR3 DNA sequence: TGTGCCAGCAGCTTCCAGGGGGAGAGGGCCCAGCATTTT. It is translated as CASSFQGERAQHF. The full variable domain, its missing parts supplied by reference TRBV7-9 and TRBJ1-5, is DTGVSQNPRHKITKRGQNVTFRCDPISEHNRLYWYRQTLGQGPEFLTYFQNEAQLEKSRLLSDRFSAERPKGSFSTLEIQRTEQGDSAMYLCASSFQGERAQHFGDGTRLSIL.

The rearrangement links TRBV11-1 to TRBJ2-1; a weak D match, TRBD2 (5 bases). CDR1 SGHAT and CDR2 FQDESV come from the germline V gene (reference sequence). V was clipped by 6 bases and J by 0 bases, with 9 bases between them. The CDR3 extends over 14 amino acids. CDR3 residues: CASRPTSSYNEQFF. As DNA, the CDR3 is TGTGCCAGCAGACCAACTAGCTCCTACAATGAGCAGTTCTTC.

This clone was observed a few times. The V gene is TRBV7-8, the J gene TRBJ2-7, with 8 bases lining up with TRBD1. J gave up 3 bases and V 9 bases, and 10 bases lay outside the gene matches. Looked up from germline, CDR1 is SGHVS and CDR2 is FQNEAQ. The CDR3 covers 14 residues. The CDR3 loop reads CASALGTGIYEQYF. CDR3 nucleotide sequence: TGTGCCAGTGCCCTTGGGACAGGCATCTACGAGCAGTACTTC.

This clone turned up a few times. The J gene is TRBJ1-5, the V gene TRBV7-9; D possibly corresponds to TRBD1 (5 bases). The CDR3 is 17 amino acids. The V and J ends lost 5 bases and 5 bases respectively, with 22 bases between them. Germline CDR1 is SEHNR and CDR2 is FQNEAQ (reference sequence). In DNA, the CDR3 is TGTGCCAGCAGCCCCGGGACCCTGAGCGAAGTATATCAGCCCCAGCATTTT. Translated: CASSPGTLSEVYQPQHF.

This clone came up a few times. The V gene is TRBV2, the J gene TRBJ1-6; 8 bases are shared with TRBD1. Trimming took 3 bases from V and 10 from J; bases not matched to a gene: 8. This CDR3 has 15 amino acids. Germline lookup yields CDR1 SNHLY and CDR2 FYNNEI. CDR3 residues: CASSDPGQVSSPLHF. DNA for the CDR3: TGTGCCAGCAGTGACCCGGGACAGGTATCATCACCCCTCCACTTT.

The gene calls are TRBV29-1 and TRBJ1-1; 7 nucleotides align to TRBD1. CDR1 and CDR2 (germline): SQVTM, ANQGSEA. The CDR3 covers 16 residues. J lost 0 bases, V lost 3 bases, and 10 bases had no gene match. CDR3 sequence: CSVDAQGRAMNTEAFF. The CDR3 coding sequence is TGCAGCGTTGATGCACAGGGGAGGGCAATGAACACTGAAGCTTTCTTT.

The chain is built from TRBV5-1 and TRBJ2-1; D ambiguous. This CDR3 comprises 16 residues. V was cut by 3 bases and J by 0 bases, with 13 bases left in between. Germline V gene data show CDR1 as SGHRS and CDR2 as YFSETQ. In nucleotides, the CDR3 is TGCGCCAGCAGCTCCCCTCGGGCGAGCTCCTACAATGAGCAGTTCTTC. It yields the protein CASSSPRASSYNEQFF.

This sequence joins TRBV4-2 and TRBJ1-5; D unclear. The germline V gene encodes CDR1 LGHNA and CDR2 YNFKEQ. This CDR3 is built from 14 residues. Trimming stripped 4 bases from V and 4 bases from J, with 11 bases between. CDR3 sequence reads: CASSRADRNQPQHF. The CDR3, as DNA: TGTGCCAGCAGCCGTGCGGACCGAAATCAGCCCCAGCATTTT.

The chain employs TRBV5-1 and TRBJ2-2, with a weak D call TRBD1 (5 bases). CDR1 is SGHRS, CDR2 YFSETQ, per germline. Trimming left V 4 bases short and J 1 base short, with 8 bases between. The CDR3 totals 14 residues. This CDR3 is CASSTGENTGELFF. The CDR3 DNA is TGCGCCAGCAGCACAGGAGAGAACACCGGGGAGCTGTTTTTT.

J is TRBJ1-1 and V is TRBV7-8, with TRBD1 as a possible D gene (5 bases). The V gene's germline CDR1 is SGHVS and CDR2 FQNEAQ. V lost 0 bases and J 0 bases, leaving 17 bases between the germline ends. CDR3 size: 18 residues. The CDR3 DNA sequence: TGTGCCAGCAGCTTAGCGATGATTGGGGCCGCCATGAACACTGAAGCTTTCTTT. This gives the protein CASSLAMIGAAMNTEAFF.

This clone came up a few times. The V and J genes are TRBV10-3 and TRBJ1-2; D possibly corresponds to TRBD1 (5 bases). V was shortened by 0 bases and J by 5 bases, with 13 bases between the two germline ends. CDR1 ENHRY and CDR2 SYGVKD come from the germline V gene. The CDR3 is made up of 15 amino acids. DNA of the CDR3: TGTGCCATCAGTGAGTCGATGGCAGGGCCATATGGCTACACCTTC. Translating it yields CAISESMAGPYGYTF.

The CDR3 protein is CASGLELSGTQYF. In nucleotides, the CDR3 is TGTGCTAGTGGTTTGGAGCTTTCAGGGACCCAGTACTTC. V is TRBV12-5 and J is TRBJ2-5; D gene ambiguous. Per the germline V gene, CDR1 is LGHNT and CDR2 is FRNRAP. CDR3 length: 13 amino acids. Trimming took 1 base from V and 7 from J, leaving 10 bases between them.

The rearrangement uses TRBV10-3 and TRBJ2-5; 7 positions agree with TRBD1. Losses at the gene ends were 10 bases for V and 2 bases for J; bases not matched to a gene: 7. The V gene's germline CDR1 is ENHRY and CDR2 SYGVKD. This CDR3 has 13 residues. In DNA, the CDR3 is TGTGCCACTACCGGGACAGCGCAAGAGACCCAGTACTTC. It translates to CATTGTAQETQYF.

The chain carries TRBV28 and TRBJ2-4; TRBD2 aligns across 12 bases. The J segment lost 15 bases and the V segment lost 3 bases, leaving 12 bases of the junction unmatched. Per the germline V gene, CDR1 is MDHEN and CDR2 is SYDVKM. The CDR3 runs 15 residues. The CDR3 DNA follows: TGTGCCAGCAGTTTGGGTCTAGCGGGGGGGCCGGAGCCGTACTTC. The encoded protein is CASSLGLAGGPEPYF.

V gene TRBV15 combines with J gene TRBJ2-7; D may match TRBD1 or TRBD2 (5 bases each). V was cut by 5 bases and J by 0 bases, with 5 bases left in between. The CDR3 sequence is 12 residues long. The germline CDR1 and CDR2 sequences are LNHNV and YYDKDF (reference sequence). CDR3: CATSGTSYEQYF. The CDR3 DNA reads TGTGCCACCAGCGGGACCTCCTACGAGCAGTACTTC. Filled out from reference TRBV15 and TRBJ2-7, the complete variable domain reads DAMVIQNPRYQVTQFGKPVTLSCSQTLNHNVMYWYQQKSSQAPKLLFHYYDKDFNNEADTPDNFQSRRPNTSFCFLDIRSPGLGDTAMYLCATSGTSYEQYFGPGTRLTVT.

The rearrangement uses TRBV4-1 and TRBJ1-3, with D hard to call. Per germline, CDR1 MGHRA and CDR2 YSYEKL. This CDR3 is 14 amino acids long. V shed 6 bases and J shed 4 bases, with 13 bases lying between them. CDR3 protein: CASRPGVSGNTIYF. In nucleotides, the CDR3 is TGCGCCAGCAGACCGGGAGTTTCCGGAAACACCATATATTTT.

This clone was counted only a few times. The J gene is TRBJ1-4, the V gene TRBV7-2; weak D call: TRBD1 (5 bases). The CDR3 runs to 15 residues. V was trimmed by 4 bases and J by 2 bases, leaving 11 bases between them. CDR1 and CDR2 (germline): SGHTA, FQGNSA. CDR3 DNA sequence: TGTGCCAGCAGCTCCCGACAGCTTACTAATGAAAAACTGTTTTTT. Its protein is CASSSRQLTNEKLFF.

Only a few counts were recorded for this clone. This sequence joins TRBV29-1 and TRBJ1-6; D is ambiguous. V lost 4 bases and J lost 5, with 9 bases in between. This CDR3 spans 13 amino acids. Germline V gene lookup returns CDR1 SQVTM and CDR2 ANQGSEA. CDR3 nucleotides: TGCAGCGTTGCGGCGGATAATAATTCACCCCTCCACTTT. It is translated as CSVAADNNSPLHF.

This clone was detected only a few times. This chain joins TRBV18 and TRBJ2-7; the D gene is possibly TRBD1 (6 bases). The germline V gene encodes CDR1 KGHSH and CDR2 LQKENI. Trimming left V 3 bases short and J 3 bases short, with 12 bases between. The CDR3 contains 14 residues. In DNA form, the CDR3 reads TGTGCCAGCTCACCTGGGGGCCAGGACTACGAGCAGTACTTC. Amino acids: CASSPGGQDYEQYF. Based on the CDR3 plus reference TRBV18 and TRBJ2-7, the full variable domain is NAGVMQNPRHLVRRRGQEARLRCSPMKGHSHVYWYRQLPEEGLKFMVYLQKENIIDESGMPKERFSAEFPKEGPSILRIQQVVRGDSAAYFCASSPGGQDYEQYFGPGTRLTVT.

This clone came up a few times. The gene calls are TRBV6-5 and TRBJ1-1; 7 nucleotides agree with TRBD1. From germline, CDR1 is MNHEY and CDR2 SVGAGI. V gave up 5 bases and J gave up 2 bases; unmatched junction bases: 5. This CDR3 comprises 14 residues. The CDR3 is CASSRDSPNTEAFF. The CDR3 DNA reads TGTGCCAGCAGTCGGGACAGTCCAAACACTGAAGCTTTCTTT.

This clone was found a few times. The CDR3 DNA reads TGCGCCAGCAGCTTGTTACAGGGAGGGTACGAGCAGTACTTC. Protein: CASSLLQGGYEQYF. The rearrangement links TRBV5-1 to TRBJ2-7, with a weak D call TRBD2 (7 bases). The length of the CDR3 is 14 residues. The ends were cut back, 1 base at V and 4 bases at J, with 12 bases in the middle. Germline CDR1 is SGHRS and CDR2 is YFSETQ.

This clone was seen only a few times. The rearrangement joins TRBV7-9 to TRBJ2-3; D is ambiguous. The CDR3 is 13 residues long. V dropped 2 bases and J dropped 2 bases, with 5 bases sitting between them. Germline-derived CDR1 and CDR2 are SEHNR and FQNEAQ (reference sequence). The CDR3 protein is CASSLLVTDTQYF. CDR3 DNA sequence: TGTGCCAGCAGCTTATTAGTCACAGATACGCAGTATTTT.

This clone occurred a few times. V gene TRBV29-1 combines with J gene TRBJ2-1; TRBD1 matches at 7 bases. Trimming cost V 8 bases and J 4 bases; bases outside gene matches: 2. This CDR3 contains 11 residues. Germline CDR1 and CDR2: SQVTM and ANQGSEA. CDR3 residues: CSQGDYNEQFF. The CDR3 DNA sequence: TGCAGCCAGGGGGATTACAATGAGCAGTTCTTC.

This clone was observed a few times. CDR3 residues: CASSFVGAPDTQYF. DNA of the CDR3: TGTGCCAGCAGCTTCGTGGGCGCTCCAGATACGCAGTATTTT. The J gene is TRBJ2-3, the V gene TRBV7-2, with D unclear. The CDR3 loop spans 14 amino acids. Trimming took 3 bases from V and 4 from J, leaving 11 bases between them. Germline V gives CDR1 SGHTA, CDR2 FQGNSA.

The V gene is TRBV28, the J gene TRBJ1-3; D is undetermined. This CDR3 spans 16 amino acids. Trimming took 7 bases from V and 3 from J, leaving 19 bases between them. Germline V gene data show CDR1 as MDHEN and CDR2 as SYDVKM. The CDR3 protein is CASMTPDPKDGNTIYF. The CDR3 DNA is TGTGCCAGCATGACTCCGGACCCCAAGGATGGAAACACCATATATTTT.